What follows are 25 T cell receptor beta chains derived from one specimen sequenced in a study of T-cell memory formation after mild COVID-19. TCRdb called the 5' RACE reads again in MiXCR, with one record for every CDR3 protein. The table has around 300,000 distinct CDR3 sequences, roughly an eighth seen once. Sequencing used PBMCs or a T cell subset sorted from them (not recorded which). All receptors come from a man aged 18 to 30 who had mild COVID-19 (a few samples of this study predate the infection). Cell type and time point are not known.

The table lists this clonotype with many counts. The V and J genes are TRBV20-1 and TRBJ2-5; a possible D gene is TRBD2 (5 bases). CDR1 DFQATT and CDR2 SNEGSKA come from the germline V gene (reference sequence). This CDR3 is built from 12 residues. V lost 5 bases, J lost 5 bases, and 12 bases lay in between. CDR3 amino acids: CSARLSWETQYF. The CDR3, as DNA: TGCAGTGCTCGACTATCGTGGGAGACCCAGTACTTC.

This clonotype was detected many times. The chain links TRBV7-3 to TRBJ2-1, with unresolved D. Trimming shortened V by 2 bases and J by 0 bases, and 8 bases separated the two germline ends. CDR3 length: 15 residues. Germline values: CDR1 SGHTA, CDR2 FQGTGA. In DNA form, the CDR3 reads TGTGCCAGCAGCTTAGCGGTGAGCTCCTACAATGAGCAGTTCTTC. As protein: CASSLAVSSYNEQFF.

The chain uses TRBV2 and TRBJ2-1; D may be TRBD1 (5 bases). The germline V gene has CDR1 SNHLY and CDR2 FYNNEI. The CDR3 totals 12 residues. V lost 8 bases to trimming and J lost 1 base, with 6 bases between them. CDR3: CASDSSYNEQFF. The DNA for the CDR3 is TGTGCCAGCGACAGTTCCTACAATGAGCAGTTCTTC.

The CDR3 coding sequence is TGTGCCAGCAGCCAAGCGGGGACAGGGGCTAGCTACACCTTC. This encodes CASSQAGTGASYTF. V and J are TRBV4-2 and TRBJ1-2, with 10 bases lining up with TRBD1. CDR1 is LGHNA, CDR2 YNFKEQ, per germline. V lost 1 base, J lost 9 bases, and 5 bases stayed unmatched. This CDR3 is built from 14 residues.

This clonotype was picked up a small number of times. This rearrangement joins TRBV4-1 to TRBJ2-1; TRBD1 is a possible D gene (7 bases). The CDR3 is made up of 13 amino acids. Trimming cost V 5 bases and J 7 bases, with 12 bases left between them. Per germline, CDR1 MGHRA and CDR2 YSYEKL. The CDR3 reads CASSETGRNEQFF. The CDR3 DNA follows: TGCGCCAGCAGCGAGACAGGGAGGAATGAGCAGTTCTTC.

This clonotype has ten or more counts. This chain connects TRBV20-1 to TRBJ2-7; unclear D gene. CDR1 is DFQATT, CDR2 SNEGSKA, per germline (reference sequence). Deletions cut 0 bases from V and 3 bases from J, with 18 bases between. The CDR3 consists of 16 residues. The CDR3 loop is CSARDDLEGKGYEQYF. The CDR3 nucleotides read TGCAGTGCTAGAGATGATTTGGAAGGGAAGGGCTACGAGCAGTACTTC.

The sample holds a few counts of this clonotype. The gene calls are TRBV12-3 or TRBV12-4 and TRBJ2-5; D is tentatively TRBD1 or TRBD2 (5 bases each). This CDR3 region has 13 residues. Trimming cost V 6 bases and J 5 bases, with 13 bases left between them. The CDR3 is CASRTGLKETQYF. The CDR3 region has the DNA TGTGCCAGCAGAACGGGGCTGAAGGAGACCCAGTACTTC.

The chain uses TRBV7-3 and TRBJ2-5; D unresolved. The CDR3 is 16 amino acids. CDR1 SGHTA and CDR2 FQGTGA come from the germline V gene. V lost 1 base and J 2 bases, leaving 14 bases between the germline ends. The CDR3 sequence: CASSLIASQAQETQYF. In DNA form, the CDR3 reads TGTGCCAGCAGCTTAATTGCTTCGCAAGCGCAAGAGACCCAGTACTTC.

This clonotype showed up just a few times. The rearrangement joins TRBV5-1 to TRBJ1-5; D perhaps matches TRBD1 (6 bases). Germline-derived CDR1 and CDR2 are SGHRS and YFSETQ. V dropped 3 bases and J dropped 6 bases, with 16 bases sitting between them. CDR3 size: 15 residues. The CDR3 DNA reads TGCGCCAGCAGCTCACTTCCAGGGGCCGGTCAGCCCCAGCATTTT. This encodes CASSSLPGAGQPQHF. The entire variable domain, with the rest obtained from reference TRBV5-1 and TRBJ1-5, is as follows: KAGVTQTPRYLIKTRGQQVTLSCSPISGHRSVSWYQQTPGQGLQFLFEYFSETQRNKGNFPGRFSGRQFSNSRSEMNVSTLELGDSALYLCASSSLPGAGQPQHFGDGTRLSIL.

This clonotype was observed at least ten times. The chain carries TRBV6-1 and TRBJ1-1; no clear D gene. CDR3 length equals 10 residues. V was pared by 6 bases and J by 4 bases, with 3 bases between. Germline V CDR1 and CDR2: MNHNS, SASEGT. CDR3: CASRSTEAFF. The CDR3 DNA sequence: TGTGCCAGCAGATCCACTGAAGCTTTCTTT.

The sample holds a few counts of this clonotype. The chain uses TRBV29-1 and TRBJ1-1; D unresolved. The V gene lost 6 bases and the J gene lost 4 bases, with 12 bases spanning the gap. The V gene's germline CDR1 is SQVTM and CDR2 ANQGSEA. This CDR3 has 12 residues. For the CDR3, the DNA is TGCAGCGTCTGGGTGGAAGGCACTGAAGCTTTCTTT. This codes for CSVWVEGTEAFF.

This clonotype was detected only a few times. The V call is TRBV20-1, the J call TRBJ1-1; no definite D call. This CDR3 contains 13 residues. Trimming cost V 5 bases and J 3 bases, with 13 bases left between them. Germline CDR1 and CDR2: DFQATT and SNEGSKA (reference sequence). The CDR3 bases are TGCAGTGCTCGACCCGTCTGGGACACTGAAGCTTTCTTT. This gives the protein CSARPVWDTEAFF.

This clonotype turned up a few times. This chain connects TRBV6-2 or TRBV6-3 to TRBJ1-2; a possible D gene is TRBD1 (5 bases). Germline V gene lookup returns CDR1 MNHEY and CDR2 SVGEGT. This CDR3 comprises 15 residues. The V end was cut by 0 bases, the J end by 3 bases, with 11 bases between. The CDR3 reads CASSYSSGGDYGYTF. The CDR3 DNA follows: TGTGCCAGCAGTTACTCGAGCGGAGGGGACTATGGCTACACCTTC.

This clonotype has a handful of counts. CDR3 sequence: CSATPGTSGGETQYF. CDR3 coding DNA: TGCAGTGCTACCCCCGGGACTAGCGGGGGAGAGACCCAGTACTTC. The rearrangement uses TRBV20-1 and TRBJ2-5; 14 bases align to TRBD2. V was pared by 4 bases and J by 4 bases, with 5 bases of the junction left unmatched. CDR1 DFQATT and CDR2 SNEGSKA come from the germline V gene (reference sequence). CDR3 length: 15 amino acids.

The J gene is TRBJ2-1, the V gene TRBV4-2; no firm D call. There are 16 residues in the CDR3. Germline CDR1 reads LGHNA; CDR2 reads YNFKEQ. With 0 bases removed from V and 0 bases from J, the gap between germline ends came to 9 bases. The CDR3 DNA is TGTGCCAGCAGCCAAGATCTAGGGATCTCCTACAATGAGCAGTTCTTC. It encodes CASSQDLGISYNEQFF.

This clonotype was recorded a few times. The J gene is TRBJ2-1, the V gene TRBV29-1; TRBD2 matches 7 bases. After removal of 6 bases from V and 1 base from J, the junction contained 3 bases not matched to a gene. CDR1 is SQVTM and CDR2 is ANQGSEA in the germline V gene. The CDR3 sequence is 13 residues long. The CDR3 DNA follows: TGCAGCGTCGGGGGGATTTCCTACAATGAGCAGTTCTTC. Translated, it gives CSVGGISYNEQFF.

V and J are TRBV19 and TRBJ1-5, with a weak D call TRBD1 (6 bases). Trimming shortened V by 1 base and J by 7 bases, and 14 bases separated the two germline ends. The length of the CDR3 is 15 residues. Germline CDR1 and CDR2: LNHDA and SQIVND (reference sequence). The CDR3 bases are TGTGCCAGTAGTATAGGCAGGGGACCAGAACAGCCCCAGCATTTT. It yields the protein CASSIGRGPEQPQHF.

V gene TRBV20-1 combines with J gene TRBJ2-1; 9 positions match TRBD2. CDR1 is DFQATT and CDR2 is SNEGSKA in the germline V gene (reference sequence). V trimming: 6 bases; J trimming: 4 bases; junction bases outside the gene matches: 10. CDR3 length: 15 residues. The CDR3 DNA reads as TGCAGTGCATCTCCGCAGCGGGGGGTATACAATGAGCAGTTCTTC. It codes for CSASPQRGVYNEQFF.

This clonotype turned up a few times. The chain is built from TRBV4-1 and TRBJ2-2, with D maybe TRBD1 (5 bases). Germline V lookup: CDR1 MGHRA, CDR2 YSYEKL. The CDR3 totals 16 residues. Trimming stripped 5 bases from V and 1 base from J, with 14 bases between. DNA of the CDR3: TGCGCCAGCAGCGCTCTAACCACAGGGAACACCGGGGAGCTGTTTTTT. Its protein is CASSALTTGNTGELFF.

This clonotype was seen only a few times. The chain combines TRBV5-1 with TRBJ1-1; perhaps TRBD1 as D (5 bases). Trimming stripped 5 bases from V and 0 bases from J, with 8 bases between. The CDR3 is made up of 13 amino acids. Per germline, CDR1 SGHRS and CDR2 YFSETQ. This chain's CDR3 is CASRGLMNTEAFF. In nucleotides, the CDR3 is TGCGCCAGCAGGGGGCTGATGAACACTGAAGCTTTCTTT.

CDR3 amino acids: CASSQGGSDTQYF. CDR3 DNA: TGTGCCAGTAGTCAGGGGGGCTCGGATACGCAGTATTTT. The chain carries TRBV19 and TRBJ2-3; D perhaps matches TRBD1 (7 bases). The CDR3 loop spans 13 amino acids. Germline CDR1 is LNHDA and CDR2 is SQIVND (reference sequence). V dropped 5 bases and J dropped 6 bases, with 12 bases sitting between them. The whole variable domain, filled in from reference TRBV19 and TRBJ2-3, reads DGGITQSPKYLFRKEGQNVTLSCEQNLNHDAMYWYRQDPGQGLRLIYYSQIVNDFQKGDIAEGYSVSREKKESFPLTVTSAQKNPTAFYLCASSQGGSDTQYFGPGTRLTVL.

This chain uses TRBV20-1 with TRBJ2-5; the D is unclear. V lost 0 bases and J lost 5, with 4 bases in between. Germline CDR1 and CDR2: DFQATT and SNEGSKA (reference sequence). The CDR3 loop spans 11 amino acids. CDR3 region: CSARDVETQYF. The CDR3 DNA reads as TGCAGTGCTAGAGATGTGGAGACCCAGTACTTC.

This chain uses TRBV28 with TRBJ2-7, with 9 bases aligning to TRBD1. Germline CDR1 reads MDHEN; CDR2 reads SYDVKM. The V gene end was trimmed by 3 bases and the J gene end by 5 bases; junction bases not matched to a gene: 8. The CDR3 contains 15 residues. Here the CDR3 reads CASSFDGTGSDEQYV. CDR3 nucleotide sequence: TGTGCCAGCAGTTTCGATGGGACAGGGTCCGACGAGCAGTACGTC.

The rearrangement joins TRBV4-3 to TRBJ2-7; no clear D. The ends were cut back, 2 bases at V and 5 bases at J, with 22 bases in the middle. Germline V gene data show CDR1 as LGHNA and CDR2 as YSLEER. This CDR3 region has 17 residues. The CDR3 protein is CASSQTLARVVSHEQYF. The CDR3 nucleotides are TGCGCCAGCAGCCAAACCCTGGCCCGGGTCGTTTCCCACGAGCAGTACTTC.

This clonotype was seen only a few times. V gene TRBV5-4 combines with J gene TRBJ2-3, with 7 bases lining up with TRBD1. V was clipped by 4 bases and J by 4 bases; unmatched bases: 3. Germline CDR1 SGHNT, CDR2 YYREEE (reference sequence). CDR3 size: 13 residues. This chain's CDR3 is CASSGDRSDTQYF. The CDR3 nucleotides read TGTGCCAGCAGCGGGGACAGATCAGATACGCAGTATTTT.